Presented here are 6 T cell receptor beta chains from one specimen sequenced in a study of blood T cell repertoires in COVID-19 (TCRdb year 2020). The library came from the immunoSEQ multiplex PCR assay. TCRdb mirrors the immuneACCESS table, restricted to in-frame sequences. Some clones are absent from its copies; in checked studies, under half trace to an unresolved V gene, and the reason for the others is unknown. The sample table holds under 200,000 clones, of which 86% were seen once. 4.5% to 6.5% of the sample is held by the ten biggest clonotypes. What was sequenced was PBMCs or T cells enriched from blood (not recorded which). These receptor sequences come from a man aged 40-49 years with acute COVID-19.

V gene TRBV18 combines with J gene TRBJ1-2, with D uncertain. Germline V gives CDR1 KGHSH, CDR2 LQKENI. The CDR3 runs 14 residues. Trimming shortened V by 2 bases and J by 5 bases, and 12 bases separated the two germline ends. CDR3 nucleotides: TGTGCCAGCTCACCAACGGGAGATGGATATGGCTACACCTTC. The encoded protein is CASSPTGDGYGYTF.

The CDR3 DNA sequence: TGTGCCATCAGTGAGTCGATACCGGGTATCTACGAGCAGTACTTC. Its protein product is CAISESIPGIYEQYF. The chain combines TRBV10-3 with TRBJ2-7; no firm D call. The V end was cut by 0 bases, the J end by 3 bases, with 12 bases between. The CDR3 has 15 residues. Germline V gene lookup returns CDR1 ENHRY and CDR2 SYGVKD.

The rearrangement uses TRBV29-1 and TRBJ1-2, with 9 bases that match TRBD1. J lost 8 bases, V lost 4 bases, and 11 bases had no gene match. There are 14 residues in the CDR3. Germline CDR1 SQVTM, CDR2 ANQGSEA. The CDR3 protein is CSVVVGTGNFGYTF. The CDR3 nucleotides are TGCAGCGTTGTGGTCGGGACAGGGAATTTCGGCTACACCTTC.

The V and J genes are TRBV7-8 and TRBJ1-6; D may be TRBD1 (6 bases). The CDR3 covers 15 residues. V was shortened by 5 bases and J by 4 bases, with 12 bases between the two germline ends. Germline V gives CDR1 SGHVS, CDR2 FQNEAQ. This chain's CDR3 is CASSPWTDYNSPLHF. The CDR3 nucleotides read TGTGCCAGCAGCCCCTGGACAGATTATAATTCACCCCTCCACTTT.

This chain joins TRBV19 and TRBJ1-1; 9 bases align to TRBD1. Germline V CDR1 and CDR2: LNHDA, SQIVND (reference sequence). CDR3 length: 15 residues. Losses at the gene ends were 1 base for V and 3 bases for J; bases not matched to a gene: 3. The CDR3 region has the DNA TGTGCCAGTAGTATAGGGGACAGGGCCTACACTGAAGCTTTCTTT. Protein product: CASSIGDRAYTEAFF.

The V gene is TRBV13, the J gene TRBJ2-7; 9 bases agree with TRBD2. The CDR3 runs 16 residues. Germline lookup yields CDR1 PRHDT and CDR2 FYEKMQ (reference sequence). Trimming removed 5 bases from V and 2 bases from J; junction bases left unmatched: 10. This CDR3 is CASSPSVAGAAYEQYF. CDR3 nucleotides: TGTGCCAGCAGCCCTAGCGTAGCGGGAGCGGCCTACGAGCAGTACTTC.